The T cell receptor beta chain under discussion was sequenced for a study of regulatory T cells in long-lasting Graves disease. This CDR3 comprises 14 residues. J gave up 4 bases and V 7 bases, and 4 bases lay outside the gene matches. With iRepertoire HTBI primers and Arm-PCR of CDR3 regions, TCR beta libraries were built. TCRdb redid the calling of the multiplex PCR reads with MiXCR, one entry per CDR3 protein. Of around 480,000 distinct CDR3 sequences in the sample, 15% to 20% were seen once. Sample time point: newly diagnosed GD, antithyroid drugs for less than 3 months. The TCR library was prepared using RNA isolated from PBMCs. The collection involved drawing roughly 9 milliliters of peripheral blood into EDTA tubes. This sample was shared with a second study, whose subject was T cells in Graves' hyperthyroidism and ophthalmopathy. That investigation notes: Newly diagnosed hyperthyroidism patients aged 18 to 65 years had disease lasting under 2 months. A first-round RT-PCR of the TCR CDR3 used the HTBI primer set.

This sequence originates from a woman aged 35 to 60 with Graves disease. V and J are TRBV12-3 or TRBV12-4 and TRBJ2-7, with 13 bases identical to TRBD2. The sequencing used peripheral blood mononuclear cells (PBMCs), collected at new diagnosis, from a patient treated with antithyroid drugs. The CDR3: CASTSGLAGYEQYF. As DNA, the CDR3 is TGTGCCAGCACGTCGGGACTAGCGGGGTACGAGCAGTACTTC.